Shown below are 27 T cell receptor beta chains from a single sample sequenced in a study of T cells in Graves' hyperthyroidism and ophthalmopathy. Amplification targeted TCR beta CDR3 regions from RNA transcripts. TCR CDR3 underwent first-round RT-PCR with the HTBI primer set. TCRdb itself ran the multiplex PCR reads through MiXCR, one entry per CDR3 protein. The sample lists approximately 530,000 distinct CDR3 sequences, about 20% occurring once. The source material was blood. The receptors were gathered from a man aged 40-50 years with Graves' ophthalmopathy.

This clonotype turned up a few times. CDR3 coding DNA: TGTGCCGGTCTACAGGGACCCGGAGAGACCCAGTACTTC. Protein product: CAGLQGPGETQYF. This chain uses TRBV2 with TRBJ2-5, with D possibly being TRBD1 (6 bases). Looked up from germline, CDR1 is SNHLY and CDR2 is FYNNEI. Trimming left V 11 bases short and J 4 bases short, with 17 bases between. The length of the CDR3 is 13 residues.

In this sample, this clonotype turned up many times. The V and J genes are TRBV4-3 and TRBJ2-7; either TRBD1 or TRBD2 may supply D (5 bases each). Germline V lookup: CDR1 LGHNA, CDR2 YSLEER. The CDR3 has 14 amino acids. The V end was cut by 1 base, the J end by 2 bases, with 9 bases between. The chain's CDR3 is CASSQGDGAYEQYF. In nucleotides, the CDR3 is TGCGCCAGCAGCCAAGGGGACGGTGCCTACGAGCAGTACTTC.

This clonotype was observed a few times. The J gene is TRBJ2-3, the V gene TRBV27; perhaps TRBD2 as D (6 bases). The V end lost 5 bases, the J end lost 2 bases, and 14 bases lay between the germline ends. CDR1 and CDR2 (germline): MNHEY, SMNVEV (reference sequence). The CDR3 spans 15 residues. CDR3 sequence: CASSNRGSPTDTQYF. The CDR3 DNA reads TGTGCCAGCAGTAATCGGGGGTCCCCCACAGATACGCAGTATTTT.

V gene TRBV13 combines with J gene TRBJ2-7; 11 positions agree with TRBD2. The CDR3 has 15 amino acids. Germline-derived CDR1 and CDR2 are PRHDT and FYEKMQ (reference sequence). V shed 0 bases and J 6 bases; nucleotides not matched to a gene: 4. The CDR3 loop is CASSLGLAGAGEQYF. Written as DNA, the CDR3 is TGTGCCAGCAGCTTAGGACTAGCGGGAGCGGGCGAGCAGTACTTC.

This clonotype was observed many times. This chain uses TRBV3-1 with TRBJ1-5; unclear D gene. CDR1 is LGHDT, CDR2 YNNKEL, per germline (reference sequence). CDR3 length: 13 residues. The ends were cut back, 4 bases at V and 5 bases at J, with 9 bases in the middle. In nucleotides, the CDR3 is TGTGCCAGCAGCCGGATGAGGGATCAGCCCCAGCATTTT. Its translation: CASSRMRDQPQHF. Using reference TRBV3-1 and TRBJ1-5 for the parts outside the CDR3, the full variable domain is DTAVSQTPKYLVTQMGNDKSIKCEQNLGHDTMYWYKQDSKKFLKIMFSYNNKELIINETVPNRFSPKSPDKAHLNLHINSLELGDSAVYFCASSRMRDQPQHFGDGTRLSIL.

This clonotype appeared a few times. V and J are TRBV4-3 and TRBJ2-1, with D perhaps TRBD1 (5 bases). With 3 bases removed from V and 2 bases from J, the gap between germline ends came to 14 bases. This CDR3 is built from 16 residues. Per germline, CDR1 LGHNA and CDR2 YSLEER. In DNA form, the CDR3 reads TGCGCCAGCAGCCAGGAATCTGGCAGGGCCTACAATGAGCAGTTCTTC. Translated, it gives CASSQESGRAYNEQFF.

The chain has TRBV11-2 and TRBJ2-2, with 7 bases fitting TRBD2. Trimming removed 4 bases from V and 7 bases from J; junction bases left unmatched: 12. Germline loops: CDR1 SGHAT, CDR2 FQNNGV. The CDR3 is 16 residues long. The CDR3 protein is CASSYWGRTRNGELFF. The DNA of the CDR3 is TGTGCCAGCAGCTACTGGGGCAGGACTAGGAACGGGGAGCTGTTTTTT.

This clonotype was picked up a small number of times. This chain uses TRBV3-1 with TRBJ1-4; perhaps TRBD1 as D (5 bases). CDR3 length equals 15 residues. Germline V gene lookup returns CDR1 LGHDT and CDR2 YNNKEL (reference sequence). V was shortened by 5 bases and J by 3 bases, with 13 bases between the two germline ends. DNA of the CDR3: TGTGCCAGCAGCTCCGGGGGAGACCCTAATGAAAAACTGTTTTTT. Amino acid sequence: CASSSGGDPNEKLFF.

The CDR3 reads CSAFGRETQYF. CDR3 sequence (DNA): TGCAGTGCTTTCGGCAGAGAGACCCAGTACTTC. The gene calls are TRBV20-1 and TRBJ2-5; D gene unclear. V gave up 5 bases and J gave up 4 bases, with 8 bases separating them. The CDR3 length is 11 residues. Germline loops: CDR1 DFQATT, CDR2 SNEGSKA (reference sequence).

This clonotype was counted many times. The chain is built from TRBV2 and TRBJ2-2, with 8 bases fitting TRBD2. V dropped 8 bases and J dropped 5; count of bases not matched to a gene: 7. The germline gives CDR1 SNHLY, CDR2 FYNNEI. This CDR3 spans 14 amino acids. This chain's CDR3 is CASCTSGVTGELFF. The CDR3 nucleotides are TGTGCCAGCTGCACTAGCGGAGTAACCGGGGAGCTGTTTTTT.

This chain links TRBV2 with TRBJ2-6; 7 bases line up with TRBD1. This CDR3 has 14 amino acids. CDR1 and CDR2 (germline): SNHLY, FYNNEI. Trimming at V came to 8 bases and at J to 0 bases, leaving 1 base not matched to a gene. The CDR3: CASDRDSGANVLTF. CDR3 coding DNA: TGTGCCAGCGACAGGGACTCTGGGGCCAACGTCCTGACTTTC.

This clonotype has ten or more counts. The rearrangement links TRBV12-3 or TRBV12-4 to TRBJ1-2; D remains unclear. Trimming stripped 6 bases from V and 2 bases from J, with 7 bases between. This CDR3 contains 12 residues. The CDR3 DNA sequence: TGTGCCAGCAGCTCTACGAACTATGGCTACACCTTC. It is translated as CASSSTNYGYTF.

This clonotype turned up a few times. The V and J genes are TRBV28 and TRBJ2-1; D unresolved. Germline CDR1 is MDHEN and CDR2 is SYDVKM. The CDR3 consists of 16 residues. The V end lost 5 bases, the J end lost 0 bases, and 14 bases lay between the germline ends. DNA for the CDR3: TGTGCCAGCAGTCCTCTCAGCTATTCCTCCTACAATGAGCAGTTCTTC. Residues: CASSPLSYSSYNEQFF.

The chain is built from TRBV5-1 and TRBJ2-1; D remains ambiguous. Germline V gene data show CDR1 as SGHRS and CDR2 as YFSETQ. This CDR3 has 15 residues. Trimming pared 2 bases from V and 1 base from J, leaving 10 bases between. CDR3 sequence (DNA): TGCGCCAGCAGCTTCCTAGGGTGGTCCTACAATGAGCAGTTCTTC. Protein: CASSFLGWSYNEQFF.

The rearrangement uses TRBV7-3 and TRBJ1-1; D perhaps matches TRBD1 (5 bases). Trimming took 3 bases from V and 3 from J, leaving 11 bases between them. Germline loops: CDR1 SGHTA, CDR2 FQGTGA. The CDR3 length is 14 residues. CDR3: CASSLRGQHTEAFF. The CDR3 DNA sequence: TGTGCCAGCAGCTTGAGGGGCCAGCACACTGAAGCTTTCTTT.

The chain has TRBV15 and TRBJ2-1; 10 bases agree with TRBD2. The V gene's germline CDR1 is LNHNV and CDR2 YYDKDF (reference sequence). V dropped 0 bases and J dropped 7; count of bases not matched to a gene: 9. The CDR3 spans 17 residues. The CDR3 DNA reads TGTGCCACCAGCAGAGATCTTCCTAGCGGGGGTAATAATGAGCAGTTCTTC. This encodes CATSRDLPSGGNNEQFF.

This clonotype was picked up a small number of times. The V call is TRBV5-4, the J call TRBJ2-1; TRBD1 aligns across 7 bases. This CDR3 has 16 amino acids. The germline gives CDR1 SGHNT, CDR2 YYREEE (reference sequence). Germline trimming cut 4 bases from V and 10 bases from J; bases unmatched to any gene: 17. The CDR3, as DNA: TGTGCCAGCAGCCCAGCCCGCCCCTCGACAGGGACCGAGCAGTTCTTC. Encoded protein: CASSPARPSTGTEQFF.

In its sample, this clonotype was seen many times. This sequence joins TRBV30 and TRBJ1-4; 10 nucleotides line up with TRBD1. Germline V gene sequence: CDR1 GTSNPN, CDR2 SVGIG (reference sequence). The CDR3 sequence is 16 residues long. The V and J ends lost 6 bases and 8 bases, in that order; junction bases with no gene match: 15. The CDR3 sequence is CACTSSGGTGDEKLFF. CDR3 nucleotides: TGTGCCTGCACCAGCTCAGGCGGGACAGGGGACGAAAAACTGTTTTTT.

This clonotype showed up just once. The gene calls are TRBV15 and TRBJ2-1; 10 positions agree with TRBD2. The V segment lost 1 base and the J segment 7 bases; nucleotides outside the gene matches: 10. The CDR3 is 17 residues long. The germline CDR1 and CDR2 sequences are LNHNV and YYDKDF (reference sequence). CDR3 sequence reads: CATSRGGSSGRVNEQFF. In nucleotides, the CDR3 is TGTGCCACCAGCAGAGGGGGGTCTAGCGGGAGAGTTAATGAGCAGTTCTTC.

This clonotype was seen repeatedly, ten times or more. CDR3 residues: CASRTGTPNEKLFF. The DNA for the CDR3 is TGTGCCAGCAGAACCGGGACACCGAATGAAAAACTGTTTTTT. The chain is built from TRBV2 and TRBJ1-4; a possible D gene is TRBD1 (6 bases). V was trimmed by 6 bases and J by 5 bases, leaving 13 bases between them. The CDR3 covers 14 residues. The V gene's germline CDR1 is SNHLY and CDR2 FYNNEI.

Worth noting for this clonotype: One end of the junction fails to match germline, which may point to a read error. The rearrangement links TRBV11-2 to TRBJ1-2; TRBD1 matches 7 bases. CDR3 length: 15 residues. Germline lookup yields CDR1 SGHAT and CDR2 FQNNGV. The CDR3 spells CAGSLNRGESYGYTF. CDR3 sequence (DNA): TGTGCCGGCAGCTTAAACAGGGGAGAGAGCTATGGCTACACCTTC.

This clonotype was counted once. V usage is TRBV15 and J usage is TRBJ1-2; TRBD1 agrees at 7 bases. Germline assignment: CDR1 LNHNV and CDR2 YYDKDF (reference sequence). This CDR3 comprises 15 residues. With V trimmed by 0 bases and J by 8 bases, 9 bases remained unmatched. CDR3 nucleotide sequence: TGTGCCACCAGCAGAGATCTGACAGGGTTGGAAGGCTACACCTTC. Its translation: CATSRDLTGLEGYTF.

The rearrangement links TRBV18 to TRBJ1-2, with TRBD1 matching 9 bases. The junction had 7 bases not matched to a gene; V was cut back by 1 base and J by 4 bases. Germline values: CDR1 KGHSH, CDR2 LQKENI. This CDR3 spans 16 amino acids. Here the CDR3 reads CASSPQEGQGAYGYTF. Here the CDR3 DNA reads TGTGCCAGCTCACCACAAGAGGGACAGGGCGCCTATGGCTACACCTTC. Combining the CDR3 with reference TRBV18 and TRBJ1-2 gives the whole variable domain NAGVMQNPRHLVRRRGQEARLRCSPMKGHSHVYWYRQLPEEGLKFMVYLQKENIIDESGMPKERFSAEFPKEGPSILRIQQVVRGDSAAYFCASSPQEGQGAYGYTFGSGTRLTVV.

V and J are TRBV28 and TRBJ1-4, with 7 bases matching TRBD1. V was clipped by 8 bases and J by 0 bases; unmatched bases: 9. Germline V lookup: CDR1 MDHEN, CDR2 SYDVKM. The CDR3 totals 16 residues. The CDR3 sequence: CASGKTGAATNEKLFF. CDR3 bases: TGTGCCAGCGGAAAAACAGGGGCCGCAACTAATGAAAAACTGTTTTTT.

The V call is TRBV20-1, the J call TRBJ2-1; 7 nucleotides align to TRBD2. The CDR3 has 15 amino acids. Germline CDR1 and CDR2: DFQATT and SNEGSKA (reference sequence). V gave up 1 base and J gave up 5 bases; unmatched junction bases: 8. The CDR3 reads CSARVNGRPHNEQFF. Here the CDR3 DNA reads TGCAGTGCTAGAGTGAACGGGAGGCCCCACAATGAGCAGTTCTTC.

A few counts support this clonotype. One end of the junction fails to match germline, which may point to a read error. V gene TRBV30 combines with J gene TRBJ1-2, with 7 positions matching TRBD1. Looked up from germline, CDR1 is GTSNPN and CDR2 is SVGIG (reference sequence). The CDR3 spans 12 residues. CDR3 bases: TGTGCCTGGAGTTTTTTACGAGACAGGGTGTCCTTC. Translated, it gives CAWSFLRDRVSF. The variable domain in full, completed from reference TRBV30 and TRBJ1-2, reads SQTIHQWPATLVQPVGSPLSLECTVEGTSNPNLYWYRQAAGRGLQLLFYSVGIGQISSEVPQNLSASRPQDRQFILSSKKLLLSDSGFYLCAWSFLRDRVSFGSGTRLTVV.

This clonotype was detected only a few times. This chain uses TRBV15 with TRBJ2-3; TRBD2 matches 7 bases. CDR1 and CDR2 (germline): LNHNV, YYDKDF (reference sequence). This CDR3 has 11 amino acids. Trimming at V came to 9 bases and at J to 6 bases, leaving 3 bases not matched to a gene. The CDR3 here is CATHGRDTQYF. Written as DNA, the CDR3 is TGTGCCACTCACGGGAGGGATACGCAGTATTTT.